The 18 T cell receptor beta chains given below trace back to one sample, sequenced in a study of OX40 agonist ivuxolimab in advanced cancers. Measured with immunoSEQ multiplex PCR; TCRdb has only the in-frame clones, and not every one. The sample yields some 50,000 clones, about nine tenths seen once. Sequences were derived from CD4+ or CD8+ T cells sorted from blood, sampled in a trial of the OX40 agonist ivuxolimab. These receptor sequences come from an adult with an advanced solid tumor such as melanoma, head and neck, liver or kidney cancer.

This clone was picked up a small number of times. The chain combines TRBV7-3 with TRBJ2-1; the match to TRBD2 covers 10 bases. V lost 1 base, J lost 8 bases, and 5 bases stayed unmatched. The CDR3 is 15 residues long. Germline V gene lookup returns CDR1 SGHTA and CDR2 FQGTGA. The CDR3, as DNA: TGTGCCAGCAGCTTAAGTCCAGCGGGAGGGCATGAGCAGTTCTTC. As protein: CASSLSPAGGHEQFF. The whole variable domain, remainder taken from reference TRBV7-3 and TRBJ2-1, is GAGVSQTPSNKVTEKGKYVELRCDPISGHTALYWYRQSLGQGPEFLIYFQGTGAADDSGLPNDRFFAVRPEGSVSTLKIQRTERGDSAVYLCASSLSPAGGHEQFFGPGTRLTVL.

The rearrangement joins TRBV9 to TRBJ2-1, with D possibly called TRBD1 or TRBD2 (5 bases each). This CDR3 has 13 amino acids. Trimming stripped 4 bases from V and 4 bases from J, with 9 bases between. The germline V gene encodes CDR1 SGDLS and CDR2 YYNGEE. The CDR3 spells CASSLGEYNEQFF. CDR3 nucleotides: TGTGCCAGCAGCTTGGGGGAGTACAATGAGCAGTTCTTC.

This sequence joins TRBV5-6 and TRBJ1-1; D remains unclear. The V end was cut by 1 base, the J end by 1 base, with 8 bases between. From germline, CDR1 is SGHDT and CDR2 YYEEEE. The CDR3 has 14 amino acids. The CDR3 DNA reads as TGTGCCAGCAGCTTGCCGGGCCAGAACACTGAAGCTTTCTTT. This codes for CASSLPGQNTEAFF.

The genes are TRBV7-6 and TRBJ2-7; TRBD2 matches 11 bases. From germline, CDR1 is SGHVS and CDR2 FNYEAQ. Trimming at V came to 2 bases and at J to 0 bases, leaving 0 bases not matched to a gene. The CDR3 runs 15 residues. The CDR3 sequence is CASSLTSGSSYEQYF. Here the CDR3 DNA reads TGTGCCAGCAGCTTAACTAGCGGGAGCTCCTACGAGCAGTACTTC.

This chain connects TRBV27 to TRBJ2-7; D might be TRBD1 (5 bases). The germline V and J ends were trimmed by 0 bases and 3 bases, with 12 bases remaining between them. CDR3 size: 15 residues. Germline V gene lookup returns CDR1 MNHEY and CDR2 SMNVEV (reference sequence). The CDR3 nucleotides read TGTGCCAGCAGTTTATCTGGACACGGAATCTACGAGCAGTACTTC. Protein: CASSLSGHGIYEQYF.

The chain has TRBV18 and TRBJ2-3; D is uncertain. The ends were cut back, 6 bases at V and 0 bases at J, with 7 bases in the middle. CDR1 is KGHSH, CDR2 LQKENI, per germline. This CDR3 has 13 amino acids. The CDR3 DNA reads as TGTGCCAGCTCCCGCCTAAGCACAGATACGCAGTATTTT. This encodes CASSRLSTDTQYF.

Here the CDR3 DNA reads TGTGCCAGCAGCTTTACTAGGGAAGAGACCCAGTACTTC. Its protein product is CASSFTREETQYF. The rearrangement uses TRBV7-3 and TRBJ2-5; D is possibly TRBD2 (5 bases). Germline-derived CDR1 and CDR2 are SGHTA and FQGTGA. The CDR3 loop spans 13 amino acids. V lost 3 bases and J lost 3, with 8 bases in between.

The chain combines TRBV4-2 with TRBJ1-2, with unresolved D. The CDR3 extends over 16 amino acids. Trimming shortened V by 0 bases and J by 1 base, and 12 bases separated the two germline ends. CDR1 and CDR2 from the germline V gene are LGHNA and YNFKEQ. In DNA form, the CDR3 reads TGTGCCAGCAGCCAAGATTACGAGGGCTTTAACTATGGCTACACCTTC. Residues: CASSQDYEGFNYGYTF.

CDR3 DNA: TGCGCCAGCAGCCAAGATGGGGGGAGGTATGGCTACACCTTC. Translated: CASSQDGGRYGYTF. J is TRBJ1-2 and V is TRBV4-3, with D maybe TRBD1 (5 bases). The CDR3 runs to 14 residues. Between the trimmed V and J ends, which lost 0 bases and 5 bases, there was a span of 10 bases. Looked up from germline, CDR1 is LGHNA and CDR2 is YSLEER.

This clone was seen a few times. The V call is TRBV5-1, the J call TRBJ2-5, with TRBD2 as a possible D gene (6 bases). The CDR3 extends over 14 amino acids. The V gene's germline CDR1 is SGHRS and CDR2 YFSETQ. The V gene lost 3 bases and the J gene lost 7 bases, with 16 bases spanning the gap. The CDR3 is CASSSRGADGTQYF. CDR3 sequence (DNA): TGCGCCAGCAGCTCACGCGGGGCAGACGGGACCCAGTACTTC. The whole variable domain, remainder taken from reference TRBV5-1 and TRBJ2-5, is KAGVTQTPRYLIKTRGQQVTLSCSPISGHRSVSWYQQTPGQGLQFLFEYFSETQRNKGNFPGRFSGRQFSNSRSEMNVSTLELGDSALYLCASSSRGADGTQYFGPGTRLLVL.

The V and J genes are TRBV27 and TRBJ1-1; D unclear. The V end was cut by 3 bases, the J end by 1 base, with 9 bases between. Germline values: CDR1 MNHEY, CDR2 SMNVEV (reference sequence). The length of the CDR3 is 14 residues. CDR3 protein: CASSFHGQNTEAFF. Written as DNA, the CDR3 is TGTGCCAGCAGTTTTCACGGGCAGAACACTGAAGCTTTCTTT.

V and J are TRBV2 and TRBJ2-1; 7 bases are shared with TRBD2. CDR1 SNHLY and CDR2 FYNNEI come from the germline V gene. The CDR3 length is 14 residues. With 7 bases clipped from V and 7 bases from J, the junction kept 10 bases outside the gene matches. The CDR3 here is CASTFGLGGNEQFF. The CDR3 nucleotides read TGTGCCAGCACTTTCGGACTAGGTGGGAATGAGCAGTTCTTC. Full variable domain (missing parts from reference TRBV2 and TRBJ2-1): EPEVTQTPSHQVTQMGQEVILRCVPISNHLYFYWYRQILGQKVEFLVSFYNNEISEKSEIFDDQFSVERPDGSNFTLKIRSTKLEDSAMYFCASTFGLGGNEQFFGPGTRLTVL.

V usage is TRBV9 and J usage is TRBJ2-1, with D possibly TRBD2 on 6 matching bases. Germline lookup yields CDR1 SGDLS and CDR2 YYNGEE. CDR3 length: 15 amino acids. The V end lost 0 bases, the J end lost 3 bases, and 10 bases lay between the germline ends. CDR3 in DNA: TGTGCCAGCAGCGTAGATGCGGGATTCTACAATGAGCAGTTCTTC. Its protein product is CASSVDAGFYNEQFF.

The CDR3 reads CASSQRGGGNQETQYF. In nucleotides, the CDR3 is TGTGCCAGCAGCCAGAGAGGGGGGGGGAATCAAGAGACCCAGTACTTC. J is TRBJ2-5 and V is TRBV4-2; D perhaps matches TRBD2 (7 bases). Germline assignment: CDR1 LGHNA and CDR2 YNFKEQ. The germline V and J ends were trimmed by 3 bases and 2 bases, with 16 bases remaining between them. This CDR3 region has 16 residues.

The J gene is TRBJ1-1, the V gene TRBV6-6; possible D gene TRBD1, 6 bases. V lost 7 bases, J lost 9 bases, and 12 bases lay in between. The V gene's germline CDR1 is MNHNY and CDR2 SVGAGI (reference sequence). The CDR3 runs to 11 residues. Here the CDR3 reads CASTDTGKAFF. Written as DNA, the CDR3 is TGTGCCAGCACCGATACAGGGAAAGCTTTCTTT.

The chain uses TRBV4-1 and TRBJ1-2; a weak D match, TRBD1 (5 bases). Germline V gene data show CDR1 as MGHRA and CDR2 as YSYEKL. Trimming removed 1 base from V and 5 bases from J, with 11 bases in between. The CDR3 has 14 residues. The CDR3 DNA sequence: TGCGCCAGCAGCCAAGCGGTGGGGGTATATGGCTACACCTTC. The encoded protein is CASSQAVGVYGYTF.

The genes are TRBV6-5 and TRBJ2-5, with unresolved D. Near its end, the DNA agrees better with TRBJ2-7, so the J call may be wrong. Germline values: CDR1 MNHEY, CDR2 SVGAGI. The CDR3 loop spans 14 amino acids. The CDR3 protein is CASSYSYSPGEQYF. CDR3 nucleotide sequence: TGTGCCAGCAGTTACTCGTACAGTCCTGGCGAGCAGTACTTC.

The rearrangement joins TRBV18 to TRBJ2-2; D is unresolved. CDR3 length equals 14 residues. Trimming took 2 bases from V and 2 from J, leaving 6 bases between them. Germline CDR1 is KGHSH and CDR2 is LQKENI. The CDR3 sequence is CASSPNTNTGELFF. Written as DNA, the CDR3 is TGTGCCAGCTCACCAAACACTAACACCGGGGAGCTGTTTTTT.